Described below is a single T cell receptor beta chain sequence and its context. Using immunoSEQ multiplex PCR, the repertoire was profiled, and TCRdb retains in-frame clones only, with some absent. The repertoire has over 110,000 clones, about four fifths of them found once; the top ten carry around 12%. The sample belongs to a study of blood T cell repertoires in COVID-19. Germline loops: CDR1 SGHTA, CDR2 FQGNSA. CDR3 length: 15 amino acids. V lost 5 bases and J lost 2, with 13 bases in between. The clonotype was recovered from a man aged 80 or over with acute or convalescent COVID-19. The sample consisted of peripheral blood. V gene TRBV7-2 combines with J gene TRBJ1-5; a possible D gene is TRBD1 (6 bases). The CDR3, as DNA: TGTGCCAGCAGCCAATGGGACAACGGCAATCAGCCCCAGCATTTT. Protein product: CASSQWDNGNQPQHF.